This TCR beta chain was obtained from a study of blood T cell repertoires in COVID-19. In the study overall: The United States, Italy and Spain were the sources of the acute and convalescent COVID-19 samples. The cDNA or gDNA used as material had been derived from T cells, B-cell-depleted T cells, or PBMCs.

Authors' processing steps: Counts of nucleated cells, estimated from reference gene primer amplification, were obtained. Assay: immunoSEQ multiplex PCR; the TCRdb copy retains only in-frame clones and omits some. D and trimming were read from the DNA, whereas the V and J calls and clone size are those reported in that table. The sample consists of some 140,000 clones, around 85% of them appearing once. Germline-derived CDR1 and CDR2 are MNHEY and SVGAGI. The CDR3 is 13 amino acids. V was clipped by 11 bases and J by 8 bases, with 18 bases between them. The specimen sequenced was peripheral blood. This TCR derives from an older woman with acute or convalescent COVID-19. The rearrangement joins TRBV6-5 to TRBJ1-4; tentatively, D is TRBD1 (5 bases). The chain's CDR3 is CASQNRRGEKLFF. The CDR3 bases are TGTGCCTCGCAAAATCGGCGGGGGGAAAAACTGTTTTTT.